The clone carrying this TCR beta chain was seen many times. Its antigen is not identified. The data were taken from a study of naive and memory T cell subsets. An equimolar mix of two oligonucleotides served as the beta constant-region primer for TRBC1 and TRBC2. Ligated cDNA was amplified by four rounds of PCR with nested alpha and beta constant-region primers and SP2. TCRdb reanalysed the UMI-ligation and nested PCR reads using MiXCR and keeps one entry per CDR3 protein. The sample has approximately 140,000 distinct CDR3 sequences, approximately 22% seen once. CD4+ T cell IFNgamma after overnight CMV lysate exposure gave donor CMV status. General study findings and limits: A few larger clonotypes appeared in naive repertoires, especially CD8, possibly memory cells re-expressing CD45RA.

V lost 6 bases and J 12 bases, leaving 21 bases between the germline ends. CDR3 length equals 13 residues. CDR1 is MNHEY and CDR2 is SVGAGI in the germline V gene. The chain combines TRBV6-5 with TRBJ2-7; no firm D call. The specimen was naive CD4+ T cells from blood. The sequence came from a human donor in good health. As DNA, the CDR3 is TGTGCCAGCAGGCCCCCGGCGCACCTAAAGCTGTACTTC. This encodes CASRPPAHLKLYF.